The sequence of this T cell receptor (beta chain) was determined in a study of T cell responses to AZD1222 COVID-19 vaccine. Study-wide context: Second-dose recipients at about 4 or about 12 weeks were treated as one pooled group.

V dropped 3 bases and J dropped 1 base, with 9 bases sitting between them. Germline lookup yields CDR1 ENHRY and CDR2 SYGVKD. This CDR3 spans 14 amino acids. The protocol was immunoSEQ multiplex PCR, while the TCRdb copy is restricted to in-frame clones and leaves out a portion. The data hold some 200,000 clones, with approximately 90% observed a single time. Sequences were derived from peripheral blood, sampled on day 0 of AZD1222 vaccination. The origin of this receptor is an adult in good health. The genes are TRBV10-3 and TRBJ1-1; possibly TRBD1 for D (5 bases). The DNA for the CDR3 is TGTGCCATCAGTGACAGCAGGGAGAACACTGAAGCTTTCTTT. Translating it yields CAISDSRENTEAFF.